This T cell receptor (beta chain) stems from a study of shared clonotypes between healthy human individuals. Assay execution proceeded at the deep level. Sorted-subset replicate PCR reactions were performed with about 200 ng DNA, corresponding to tens of thousands of T cell genomes. TCRdb's copy holds only in-frame clones and misses some; the assay was immunoSEQ multiplex PCR. The sample yields roughly 1 million clones, around 78% seen once. Germline CDR1 SGHNT, CDR2 YYREEE (reference sequence). The CDR3 length is 16 residues. With V trimmed by 0 bases and J by 6 bases, 10 bases remained unmatched. This TCR came from a man between 18 and 29 years old in good health. Some clones in this sample may be carry-over from other donors' samples. The sequenced sample consisted of memory CD4+ T cells from PBMCs. Specified subset: CD45RA-negative fraction. The chain recombines TRBV5-4 with TRBJ2-7; 9 positions agree with TRBD2. CDR3: CASSLGVLAGEGEQYF. The CDR3 DNA sequence: TGTGCCAGCAGCTTGGGAGTCTTAGCGGGAGAAGGCGAGCAGTACTTC.